This entry lists 5 T cell receptor beta chains sequenced from one sample in a study of cytomegalovirus exposure and HLA in healthy donors (dated by TCRdb to the late 2010s). The library relied on the immunoSEQ multiplex PCR assay. For the multiplex PCR, a mixture combining 60 forward primers for TCR Vbeta segments and 13 reverse primers for TCR Jbeta segments was used. TCRdb mirrors the immuneACCESS table, restricted to in-frame sequences. Some clones are absent from its copies; in checked studies, under half trace to an unresolved V gene, and the reason for the others is unknown. The sample table contains approximately 140,000 clones; only one count was recorded for 75% to 85% of them. The ten largest clones capture 5.9% of the sample. The sequenced sample was PBMCs. These receptor sequences come from a woman aged 40 to 50 in good health and CMV-seropositive.

The J gene is TRBJ1-1, the V gene TRBV9; D is perhaps TRBD1 (5 bases). The CDR3 loop spans 13 amino acids. V lost 7 bases and J 3 bases, leaving 13 bases between the germline ends. The germline gives CDR1 SGDLS, CDR2 YYNGEE. CDR3 DNA sequence: TGTGCCAGCGGCCAGGGTCCCGACACTGAAGCTTTCTTT. This gives the protein CASGQGPDTEAFF.

This clone showed up just a few times. The V and J genes are TRBV7-3 and TRBJ2-5; 16 bases line up with TRBD2. J was trimmed by 2 bases and V by 5 bases; bases with no gene match: 11. CDR1 and CDR2 from the germline V gene are SGHTA and FQGTGA. The CDR3 has 19 amino acids. In nucleotides, the CDR3 is TGTGCCAGCAGCCGTCTCCCCGGGACTAGCGGGAGGGCTCAAGAGACCCAGTACTTC. Protein product: CASSRLPGTSGRAQETQYF.

J is TRBJ2-1 and V is TRBV29-1; possible D gene TRBD1, 6 bases. The V gene's germline CDR1 is SQVTM and CDR2 ANQGSEA. The CDR3 runs to 12 residues. V lost 6 bases to trimming and J lost 5 bases, with 11 bases between them. The CDR3 region has the DNA TGCAGCGTGCCCACAGGGAACAATGAGCAGTTCTTC. This translates into CSVPTGNNEQFF.

This clone has just one count. This chain joins TRBV4-1 and TRBJ2-7; D might be TRBD2 (5 bases). The V end lost 6 bases, the J end lost 3 bases, and 18 bases lay between the germline ends. Germline lookup yields CDR1 MGHRA and CDR2 YSYEKL. This CDR3 spans 15 amino acids. The DNA of the CDR3 is TGCGCCAGCAGAGAGGAGGCCCAGGTGTTCTACGAGCAGTACTTC. Amino acids: CASREEAQVFYEQYF.

V usage is TRBV11-3 and J usage is TRBJ2-6, with 10 bases that match TRBD1. Germline trimming cut 3 bases from V and 0 bases from J; bases unmatched to any gene: 5. Germline V lookup: CDR1 SGHNT, CDR2 YENEEA. The CDR3 covers 18 residues. The CDR3: CASSLGDRGSSGANVLTF. CDR3 nucleotide sequence: TGTGCCAGCAGCTTGGGGGACAGGGGAAGCTCTGGGGCCAACGTCCTGACTTTC.